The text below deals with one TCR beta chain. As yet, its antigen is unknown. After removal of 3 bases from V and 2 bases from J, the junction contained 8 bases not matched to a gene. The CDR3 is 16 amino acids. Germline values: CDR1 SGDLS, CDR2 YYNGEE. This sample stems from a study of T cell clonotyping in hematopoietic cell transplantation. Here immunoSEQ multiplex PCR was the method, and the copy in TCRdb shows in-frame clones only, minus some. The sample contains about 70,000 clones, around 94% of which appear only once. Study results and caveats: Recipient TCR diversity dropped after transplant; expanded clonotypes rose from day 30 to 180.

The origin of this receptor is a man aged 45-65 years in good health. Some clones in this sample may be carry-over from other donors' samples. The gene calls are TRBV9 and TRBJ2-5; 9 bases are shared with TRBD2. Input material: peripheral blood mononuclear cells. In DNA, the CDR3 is TGTGCCAGCAGCGAGGTTAGCGGGGGTACTCAAGAGACCCAGTACTTC. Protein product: CASSEVSGGTQETQYF.